This is a list of T cell receptor beta chains from one sample in a study of T cells in Graves' hyperthyroidism and ophthalmopathy. A single record per CDR3 protein comes from TCRdb applying MiXCR to the multiplex PCR reads. The sample carries about 550,000 distinct CDR3 sequences, less than 25% recorded once. The sequenced sample consisted of blood. Every receptor here comes from a man between 18 and 35 years old with Graves' hyperthyroidism. CDR3s include the opening cysteine and the closing phenylalanine or tryptophan. D genes are given only for firm matches. Expanded clones get a size class; other rows say once, few or many, or leave the size out.

cdr3_length j_call d_call v_call clone_size cdr3_nt cdr3_aa
14 TRBJ1-1 - TRBV28 many TGTGCCAGCAGTGTCAGGGGAGGGAACACTGAAGCTTTCTTT CASSVRGGNTEAFF
13 TRBJ1-2 TRBD1 TRBV27 many TGTGCCAGCAGTTTAGGCAGGGGGAATGGCTACACCTTC CASSLGRGNGYTF
18 TRBJ1-1 TRBD1 TRBV28 many TGTGCCAGCTATTCACAACGGGACAGGTCAACGGGGAACACTGAAGCTTTCTTT CASYSQRDRSTGNTEAFF
12 TRBJ1-1 - TRBV29-1 many TGCAGCGTTCGGCCCGAGGTCAAGGAAGCTTTCTTT CSVRPEVKEAFF
15 TRBJ2-7 TRBD2 TRBV24-1 many TGTGCCACTCGTACCTCCGCGGGGGTACTCTACGAGCAGTACTTC CATRTSAGVLYEQYF
15 TRBJ2-7 - TRBV7-8 many TGTGCCAGCAGCCATAGGGACGGATCGCCCAACGAGCAGTACTTC CASSHRDGSPNEQYF
17 TRBJ2-5 - TRBV20-1 many TGCAGTGCTAGAGATCGAGAAGGAGGGCCCATCGAGGAGACCCAGTACTTC CSARDREGGPIEETQYF
15 TRBJ1-5 TRBD1 TRBV19 many TGTGCCAGTAGTATGGGACAGGTCCTTGGACAGCCCCAGCATTTT CASSMGQVLGQPQHF
15 TRBJ1-2 - TRBV29-1 many TGCAGCGTTGAAGATGCCGGGACGTCCGAAAAAGGCTACACCTTC CSVEDAGTSEKGYTF
12 TRBJ1-1 - TRBV6-5 many TGTGCCAGGCGGAGAGGGAGCACTGAAGCTTTCTTT CARRRGSTEAFF
13 TRBJ1-2 - TRBV5-1 many TGCGCCAGCAGCTTGGCCATAGGTCGTGGCTACACCTTC CASSLAIGRGYTF
14 TRBJ1-1 - TRBV27 many TGTGCCAGCAGTTTATCTTCAGTTTGGACTGAAGCTTTCTTT CASSLSSVWTEAFF
13 TRBJ2-5 - TRBV10-3 many TGTGCCATCAGTGGGACAGCCAAGGGGACCCAGTACTTC CAISGTAKGTQYF
13 TRBJ2-7 TRBD1 TRBV20-1 many TGCAGTGCTCTTGGACAGGGTTCCTACGAGCAGTACTTC CSALGQGSYEQYF
17 TRBJ1-6 TRBD1 TRBV30 - TGTGCCTGGGCCATACCGGGACAGGGCTTTTATAATTCACCCCTCCACTTT CAWAIPGQGFYNSPLHF
16 TRBJ2-5 TRBD2 TRBV6-1 - TGTGCCAGCAAACTCACTAGCGGGGGGGTTATAGAGACCCAGTACTTC CASKLTSGGVIETQYF
16 TRBJ2-2 - TRBV12-3/TRBV12-4 - TGTGCCAGCAGGTTCATGCACAGGGACGGCACCGGGGAGCTGTGCTTT CASRFMHRDGTGELCF
15 TRBJ2-5 - TRBV27 - TGTGCCAGCAGTTTATTCAGGGTCCCAATCCAGACCCAGTACTTC CASSLFRVPIQTQYF
11 TRBJ2-5 TRBD2 TRBV19 - TGTGCCACTTCCCGGGGGGGTACCCAGTACTTC CATSRGGTQYF
12 TRBJ1-1 - TRBV2 few TGTGCCAGCAGTGGCCAGGCGACTGAAGCTTTCTTT CASSGQATEAFF
14 TRBJ1-1 TRBD1 TRBV2 - TGTGCCAGCAGTTCTTTAACAGGGGGAACTGGAGCTTTCTTT CASSSLTGGTGAFF
15 TRBJ1-2 - TRBV19 many TGTGCCAGTAGATCTTCCGCTTGGGACACTGCTGGCTACACCTTC CASRSSAWDTAGYTF
14 TRBJ1-1 - TRBV10-3 - TGTGCCATCAGTGAGTCGCTCGCATGGACTGAAGCTTTCTTT CAISESLAWTEAFF
15 TRBJ1-2 TRBD1 TRBV20-1 - TGCAGTGCTAGACCCCTAACACAGGGGTACTATGGCTACACCTTC CSARPLTQGYYGYTF
15 TRBJ2-2 - TRBV5-6 few TGTGCCAGCAGCTTGGTATTGGGGGTAGCCGGGGAGCTGTTTTTT CASSLVLGVAGELFF
14 TRBJ1-5 - TRBV4-2 many TGTGCCAGCAGCCAAGAGGGGGGAGATCAGCCCCAGCATTTT CASSQEGGDQPQHF
13 TRBJ2-7 - TRBV14 - TGTGCCAGCAGCCAAGAGGTGGGCCACGAGCAGTACTTC CASSQEVGHEQYF
17 TRBJ1-2 - TRBV11-2 - TGTGCCAGCAGCCGCGAACCGGGACCGTCTAGGAACTATGGCTACACCTTC CASSREPGPSRNYGYTF
15 TRBJ1-3 TRBD1 TRBV7-9 - TGTGCCAGCAGCTCCTTCGGACAGGCTGGAAACACCATATATTTT CASSSFGQAGNTIYF
13 TRBJ1-2 - TRBV2 few TGTGCCAGCAGTGGGGACATGATGAATGGCTACACCTTC CASSGDMMNGYTF
15 TRBJ1-5 - TRBV7-8 many TGTGCCAGCAGCTTAGCCGACGGAAGAAATCAGCCCCAGCATTTT CASSLADGRNQPQHF
15 TRBJ1-1 - TRBV4-1 - TGCGCCAGCACGGGCCCTCCCTGGGGGGGCACTGAAGCTTTCTTT CASTGPPWGGTEAFF
12 TRBJ1-5 - TRBV12-3/TRBV12-4 many TGTGCCAGCAGAGGGGGCAATCAGCCCCAGCATTTT CASRGGNQPQHF
13 TRBJ2-7 TRBD1 TRBV20-1 many TGCAGTGCTAGAGCCCCCAGGGGGTACGAGCAGTACTTC CSARAPRGYEQYF
12 TRBJ1-1 - TRBV20-1 many TGCAGTGCTTTCGTGGGGGAGCCTGAAGCTTTCTTT CSAFVGEPEAFF
15 TRBJ1-5 - TRBV6-5 many TGTGCCAGCAGTTACTCAAACAGGGAGGATCAGCCCCAGCATTTT CASSYSNREDQPQHF
13 TRBJ1-2 - TRBV28 many TGTGCCAGCAGTCCCGGGGGGGTAGTTGGCTACACCTTC CASSPGGVVGYTF
14 TRBJ1-5 - TRBV7-2 - TGTGCCAGCAGCCGGAGCACACCCAATCAGCCCCAGCATTTT CASSRSTPNQPQHF
17 TRBJ2-2 TRBD2 TRBV20-1 - TGCAGTGCTAGAGATCCAAAGCGGGGGACCTACACCGGGGAGCTGTTTTTT CSARDPKRGTYTGELFF
16 TRBJ2-5 TRBD1 TRBV28 many TGTGCCAGCAGTCAGTGGACAGGGAGGATAAAGGAGACCCAGTACTTC CASSQWTGRIKETQYF
12 TRBJ1-1 - TRBV29-1 many TGCAGCGTTACATTAACAGGTGCCAGAGCTTTCTTT CSVTLTGARAFF
14 TRBJ2-7 - TRBV6-5 - TGTGCCAGCAGTTACTCGGACGGGAGCTACGAGCAGTACTTC CASSYSDGSYEQYF
14 TRBJ2-5 - TRBV9 many TGTGCCAGCAGCGTAAACAGCAATCAAGAGACCCAGTACTTC CASSVNSNQETQYF
15 TRBJ1-1 TRBD1 TRBV12-3/TRBV12-4 - TGTGCCAGCAGTACGGACAGGACGGGGTGGGGTGAAGCTTTCTTT CASSTDRTGWGEAFF
15 TRBJ1-5 - TRBV28 many TGTGCCAGCAGTTTAGAGGGGCCGGCGGGGCAGCCCCAGCATTTT CASSLEGPAGQPQHF
16 TRBJ1-1 - TRBV20-1 few TGCAGTGCTAGACATCAGAGACTGGGGGTCGGCACTGAAGCTTTCTTT CSARHQRLGVGTEAFF
13 TRBJ1-5 - TRBV20-1 - TGCAGTGCTAGCCTGAATAGCAATCAGCCCCAGCATTTT CSASLNSNQPQHF